Below are 19 T cell receptor beta chains sequenced from a single sample in a study of immune evolution from preneoplasia to lung adenocarcinoma. Assay: immunoSEQ multiplex PCR; the TCRdb copy retains only in-frame clones and omits some. There are over 5,500 clones in the sample; about 80% occur only once, and roughly 3.3% lies in the top ten. Sequencing used FFPE lung adenocarcinoma in situ tissue. These receptors were taken from a donor aged 70 or over with lung adenocarcinoma.

The genes are TRBV6-5 and TRBJ2-7; 9 bases are shared with TRBD1. CDR1 is MNHEY, CDR2 SVGAGI, per germline. V gave up 4 bases and J gave up 1 base; unmatched junction bases: 5. This CDR3 contains 15 residues. As DNA, the CDR3 is TGTGCCAGCAGTTTTGGGGGGACAGGGTCCTACGAGCAGTACTTC. Protein: CASSFGGTGSYEQYF.

V and J are TRBV27 and TRBJ1-1, with TRBD1 identical over 7 bases. V was clipped by 7 bases and J by 1 base; unmatched bases: 6. From germline, CDR1 is MNHEY and CDR2 SMNVEV (reference sequence). The CDR3 has 14 amino acids. CDR3 residues: CASKMGQTNTEAFF. The CDR3, as DNA: TGTGCCAGCAAGATGGGACAGACGAACACTGAAGCTTTCTTT.

This clone was observed a handful of times. The J gene is TRBJ1-3, the V gene TRBV7-9; possible D gene TRBD1, 5 bases. Germline CDR1 SEHNR, CDR2 FQNEAQ (reference sequence). The CDR3 runs 16 residues. Trimming shortened V by 1 base and J by 0 bases, and 10 bases separated the two germline ends. The CDR3 is CASSLDSGASGNTIYF. The CDR3 DNA follows: TGTGCCAGCAGCTTAGACTCCGGGGCCTCTGGAAACACCATATATTTT.

V gene TRBV4-1 combines with J gene TRBJ1-3; TRBD1 agrees at 7 bases. This CDR3 has 16 amino acids. Germline V gene sequence: CDR1 MGHRA, CDR2 YSYEKL. V trimming: 4 bases; J trimming: 0 bases; junction bases outside the gene matches: 6. For the CDR3, the DNA is TGCGCCAGCAGCCCAGGACAGGCGAGCTCTGGAAACACCATATATTTT. Protein: CASSPGQASSGNTIYF.

V is TRBV30 and J is TRBJ1-3; unclear D gene. V was trimmed by 0 bases and J by 1 base, leaving 4 bases between them. CDR1 is GTSNPN, CDR2 SVGIG, per germline (reference sequence). This CDR3 contains 13 residues. The CDR3: CAWSVQSGNTIYF. CDR3 sequence (DNA): TGTGCCTGGAGTGTACAGTCTGGAAACACCATATATTTT. Together with reference TRBV30 and TRBJ1-3, the CDR3 gives the full variable domain: SQTIHQWPATLVQPVGSPLSLECTVEGTSNPNLYWYRQAAGRGLQLLFYSVGIGQISSEVPQNLSASRPQDRQFILSSKKLLLSDSGFYLCAWSVQSGNTIYFGEGSWLTVV.

The V gene is TRBV27, the J gene TRBJ1-1; D is unresolved. In germline, CDR1 is MNHEY, CDR2 SMNVEV (reference sequence). The CDR3 sequence is 13 residues long. V was cut by 3 bases and J by 1 base, with 6 bases left in between. The DNA for the CDR3 is TGTGCCAGCAGTTTTAGCCAGAACACTGAAGCTTTCTTT. Amino acid sequence: CASSFSQNTEAFF.

This chain joins TRBV11-2 and TRBJ1-4; perhaps TRBD1 as D (6 bases). The V end was cut by 5 bases, the J end by 11 bases, with 21 bases between. The CDR3 has 15 amino acids. Germline CDR1 and CDR2: SGHAT and FQNNGV. Here the CDR3 reads CASSNGLRSGQKLFF. The CDR3 bases are TGTGCCAGCAGCAACGGGCTGCGGTCTGGACAGAAACTGTTTTTT.

The gene calls are TRBV7-3 and TRBJ2-7, with 11 bases lining up with TRBD2. The CDR3 runs to 17 residues. Looked up from germline, CDR1 is SGHTA and CDR2 is FQGTGA. V lost 3 bases to trimming and J lost 2 bases; unmatched junction nucleotides: 9. The CDR3 spells CASSFTPSTSGAYEQYF. CDR3 bases: TGTGCCAGCAGCTTCACCCCGTCGACTAGCGGGGCCTACGAGCAGTACTTC.

The V and J genes are TRBV2 and TRBJ2-4; D is perhaps TRBD2 (6 bases). Germline V gene data show CDR1 as SNHLY and CDR2 as FYNNEI. Trimming took 5 bases from V and 6 from J, leaving 20 bases between them. This CDR3 region has 16 residues. This chain's CDR3 is CASSWGDTSKTNIQYF. CDR3 in DNA: TGTGCCAGCAGTTGGGGGGATACATCGAAGACAAACATTCAGTACTTC.

This chain links TRBV19 with TRBJ2-1, with 13 nucleotides matching TRBD2. Trimming took 3 bases from V and 9 from J; bases not matched to a gene: 5. Germline V CDR1 and CDR2: LNHDA, SQIVND (reference sequence). CDR3 size: 15 residues. The CDR3 bases are TGTGCCAGTAGTATGAGGACTAGCGGGAGAACTGAGCAGTTCTTC. Encoded protein: CASSMRTSGRTEQFF.

Here the CDR3 reads CASSLGTSAYNEQFF. In DNA form, the CDR3 reads TGTGCCAGCAGCTTAGGGACTAGCGCCTACAATGAGCAGTTCTTC. The chain carries TRBV7-6 and TRBJ2-1; 9 positions match TRBD2. Germline values: CDR1 SGHVS, CDR2 FNYEAQ. This CDR3 is built from 15 residues. With V trimmed by 1 base and J by 2 bases, 0 bases remained unmatched.

V gene TRBV5-6 combines with J gene TRBJ2-7; the match to TRBD2 covers 10 bases. Germline V gene sequence: CDR1 SGHDT, CDR2 YYEEEE. Trimming removed 4 bases from V and 5 bases from J; junction bases left unmatched: 3. This CDR3 has 13 amino acids. This CDR3 reads CASSAGTSDEQYF. In DNA form, the CDR3 reads TGTGCCAGCAGCGCCGGGACTAGCGACGAGCAGTACTTC.

This chain uses TRBV25-1 with TRBJ1-2; D possibly corresponds to TRBD1 (5 bases). The germline V gene has CDR1 MGHDK and CDR2 SYGVNS. With 4 bases removed from V and 4 bases from J, the gap between germline ends came to 10 bases. The CDR3 totals 13 residues. The CDR3 is CASSGDGTYGYTF. The CDR3 DNA reads as TGTGCCAGCAGTGGAGACGGGACCTATGGCTACACCTTC.

This chain links TRBV19 with TRBJ1-1, with D tentatively TRBD1 (5 bases). The CDR3 extends over 14 amino acids. V lost 0 bases to trimming and J lost 5 bases, with 10 bases between them. The germline V gene encodes CDR1 LNHDA and CDR2 SQIVND (reference sequence). The CDR3 DNA sequence: TGTGCCAGTAGTATAGAGAGGGGAAGGACTGAAGCTTTCTTT. Translation: CASSIERGRTEAFF.

J is TRBJ1-1 and V is TRBV11-3; D unclear. Trimming took off 4 bases at V and 11 bases at J, with 14 bases between the two ends. Germline assignment: CDR1 SGHNT and CDR2 YENEEA. This CDR3 is 12 amino acids long. The CDR3 region is CASSSVGVGAFF. For the CDR3, the DNA is TGTGCCAGCAGCTCGGTTGGTGTCGGTGCTTTCTTT.

The V and J genes are TRBV20-1 and TRBJ1-1; D is unclear. V lost 1 base to trimming and J lost 3 bases, with 3 bases between them. In germline, CDR1 is DFQATT, CDR2 SNEGSKA (reference sequence). CDR3 length: 11 amino acids. CDR3 residues: CSARGHTEAFF. CDR3 bases: TGCAGTGCTAGAGGGCACACTGAAGCTTTCTTT.

V usage is TRBV29-1 and J usage is TRBJ2-2, with TRBD2 matching over 9 bases. CDR3 length: 14 residues. The ends lost 7 bases at V and 0 bases at J; junction bases unmatched: 3. Looked up from germline, CDR1 is SQVTM and CDR2 is ANQGSEA. In DNA, the CDR3 is TGCAGCGCCCGACTAGCGGCGAACACCGGGGAGCTGTTTTTT. It yields the protein CSARLAANTGELFF.

This clone was observed a handful of times. The rearrangement uses TRBV5-6 and TRBJ1-4, with D maybe TRBD1 (6 bases). The CDR3 consists of 15 residues. V lost 4 bases and J lost 8, with 18 bases in between. The germline gives CDR1 SGHDT, CDR2 YYEEEE. In DNA form, the CDR3 reads TGTGCCAGCAGCGAAACAGGGAGGGGAGGGGAAAAACTGTTTTTT. Translating it yields CASSETGRGGEKLFF.

V is TRBV5-1 and J is TRBJ2-3; TRBD2 is a possible D gene (5 bases). This CDR3 has 13 amino acids. Germline-derived CDR1 and CDR2 are SGHRS and YFSETQ. V lost 2 bases and J 2 bases, leaving 6 bases between the germline ends. The CDR3 loop is CASSLDYTDTQYF. The CDR3 region has the DNA TGCGCCAGCAGCTTAGACTACACAGATACGCAGTATTTT.